The clone carrying this T cell receptor beta chain was observed many times. Its antigen is not identified. With 3 bases clipped from V and 2 bases from J, the junction kept 5 bases outside the gene matches. Germline values: CDR1 DFQATT, CDR2 SNEGSKA (reference sequence). The CDR3 is 15 amino acids. The sample originates from a study of neurological immune-mediated disorders. Regarding the study as a whole: According to phylogenetic grouping, one related-CDR3 cluster, a possible signature, contained the repertoires of 18 of 34 multiple sclerosis patients.

TCRdb ran MiXCR on the 5' RACE reads and lists one entry per CDR3 protein. The top ten clones hold about 2.6% of a sample with around 68,000 distinct CDR3 sequences, around 4% of them seen once. The gene calls are TRBV20-1 and TRBJ2-1; 9 bases line up with TRBD1. Sequencing input: PBMCs. This sequence originates from a man over 45 with multiple sclerosis. In nucleotides, the CDR3 is TGCAGTGCTAGCGACAGGGGGTTTACCTACAATGAGCAGTTCTTC. Amino acids: CSASDRGFTYNEQFF.